The 25 T cell receptor beta chains listed next were all sequenced from one sample in a study of CXCR3-negative and CXCR3-positive naive CD8 T cells. These receptors are not linked to any known antigen. Whole-study findings and limits: Researchers report that CXCR3-positive naive cells carry more hydrophobic TRB CDR3s than CXCR3-negative naive cells.

The study made its TRB cDNA libraries by 5' RACE, adding UMI labels. TCRdb re-analyzed the 5' RACE reads; it lists each CDR3 protein once, without DNA. Its listing shows roughly 140,000 distinct CDR3 sequences. Sequencing was performed on naive CXCR3+ CD8+ T cells from blood. The subset is: CD45RO-CCR7+CD27+CD95- naive CD8+ T cells expressing CXCR3 (TNR3+). These receptors originate from a human donor in good health. Some clones in this sample may be carry-over from other donors' samples.

The chain employs TRBV4-1 and TRBJ2-1; TCRdb designates TRBD1, a call that cannot be tested without DNA. The germline V gene has CDR1 MGHRA and CDR2 YSYEKL. The CDR3 runs to 18 residues. CDR3 amino acids: CASSQGSGGGRAGNEQFF.

The J gene is TRBJ1-2, the V gene TRBV7-8; no DNA is available, so the TRBD1 call from TCRdb remains unchecked. The germline CDR1 and CDR2 sequences are SGHVS and FQNEAQ. The CDR3 covers 16 residues. The CDR3 protein is CASSAGTGGEGYGYTF.

The chain has TRBV27 and TRBJ2-1; the TRBD1 assignment by TCRdb is unverifiable without DNA. Germline V gene sequence: CDR1 MNHEY, CDR2 SMNVEV (reference sequence). The length of the CDR3 is 14 residues. The CDR3 here is CASSRITDSPRQFF.

The chain uses TRBV29-1 and TRBJ1-3; TCRdb designates TRBD1, a call that cannot be tested without DNA. Germline assignment: CDR1 SQVTM and CDR2 ANQGSEA. CDR3 length: 14 amino acids. The CDR3 sequence: CSAPIPASGNTIYF. The full variable domain, with the rest looked up from reference TRBV29-1 and TRBJ1-3, is SAVISQKPSRDICQRGTSLTIQCQVDSQVTMMFWYRQQPGQSLTLIATANQGSEATYESGFVIDKFPISRPNLTFSTLTVSNMSPEDSSIYLCSAPIPASGNTIYFGEGSWLTVV.

The chain recombines TRBV12-3 or TRBV12-4 with TRBJ2-7; TCRdb reports TRBD1, a call that lacks DNA to check it against. The CDR3 contains 15 residues. The CDR3 loop reads CASSFVSGLVYEQYF.

The genes are TRBV7-2 and TRBJ2-3; TCRdb returns TRBD1, unconfirmable since there is no DNA. The germline gives CDR1 SGHTA, CDR2 FQGNSA. The CDR3 sequence is 15 residues long. The CDR3 spells CASSLALGTTDTQYF.

This chain links TRBV7-9 with TRBJ1-6; absent DNA, TCRdb's TRBD1 call cannot be checked. The CDR3 contains 15 residues. Germline CDR1 SEHNR, CDR2 FQNEAQ (reference sequence). CDR3: CASSAPSSYNSPLHF.

The chain joins TRBV5-1 to TRBJ1-6; the D call from TCRdb, TRBD1, cannot be confirmed without DNA. Germline V gene sequence: CDR1 SGHRS, CDR2 YFSETQ. The CDR3 totals 14 residues. The CDR3: CASSLGDDNSPLHF.

The chain employs TRBV13 and TRBJ2-7; TCRdb gives TRBD2 as the D gene, but with no DNA this cannot be confirmed. Germline loops: CDR1 PRHDT, CDR2 FYEKMQ (reference sequence). CDR3 length: 14 residues. The CDR3: CASSSQRDPPGQYF.

The chain recombines TRBV29-1 with TRBJ2-7; without DNA, the TCRdb call of TRBD1 cannot be checked. Looked up from germline, CDR1 is SQVTM and CDR2 is ANQGSEA. The CDR3 length is 13 residues. The CDR3 reads CSVEAGGTYEQYF.

This sequence joins TRBV5-1 and TRBJ2-1; TCRdb gives TRBD2 as the D gene, but with no DNA this cannot be confirmed. The CDR3 is 15 amino acids. CDR1 and CDR2 from the germline V gene are SGHRS and YFSETQ. The CDR3 spells CASSPSGGRYNEQFF.

The CDR3 sequence is CASSLEPAGPAPYEQYF. V usage is TRBV5-1 and J usage is TRBJ2-7; TCRdb designates TRBD2, a call that cannot be tested without DNA. Germline CDR1 and CDR2: SGHRS and YFSETQ. CDR3 size: 17 residues.

The V call is TRBV6-5, the J call TRBJ2-3; the D call from TCRdb, TRBD2, cannot be confirmed without DNA. CDR3 size: 12 residues. The germline V gene encodes CDR1 MNHEY and CDR2 SVGAGI. The CDR3 is CASSPEGYTQYF.

V is TRBV7-9 and J is TRBJ2-1. The CDR3 consists of 12 residues. In germline, CDR1 is SEHNR, CDR2 FQNEAQ (reference sequence). CDR3 sequence reads: CASSFSRTEQFF.

V and J are TRBV3-2 and TRBJ1-1; TCRdb lists TRBD1, though no DNA is available to test this call. TRBV3-2 is a known pseudogene. The CDR3 sequence is 16 residues long. CDR3 sequence reads: CASSQELSREDTEAFF.

This chain uses TRBV3-1 with TRBJ2-7; lacking DNA, the TRBD1 call made by TCRdb goes unchecked. The CDR3 extends over 15 amino acids. Germline lookup yields CDR1 LGHDT and CDR2 YNNKEL (reference sequence). The CDR3 loop is CASGANWGGNYEQYF.

V and J are TRBV13 and TRBJ1-2; TCRdb indicates TRBD1, and absent DNA this call remains unverified. Germline CDR1 PRHDT, CDR2 FYEKMQ (reference sequence). The CDR3 length is 15 residues. This CDR3 reads CASTSGERGTHGYTF.

This chain uses TRBV28 with TRBJ2-2; no DNA is available, so the TRBD2 call from TCRdb remains unchecked. CDR1 MDHEN and CDR2 SYDVKM come from the germline V gene. The CDR3 runs to 17 residues. CDR3 residues: CASSPHGSGGADGELFF.

This chain uses TRBV4-3 with TRBJ2-2. Germline values: CDR1 LGHNA, CDR2 YSLEER. This CDR3 comprises 13 residues. The CDR3 here is CASSQAPTGELFF.

V and J are TRBV5-1 and TRBJ1-1; TCRdb's assignment of TRBD1 cannot be checked, as there is no DNA. This CDR3 comprises 16 residues. CDR1 is SGHRS, CDR2 YFSETQ, per germline. This chain's CDR3 is CASSLDGGAADTEAFF.

The CDR3 region is CASSFLTGNTEAFF. The V and J genes are TRBV7-9 and TRBJ1-1; the D call from TCRdb, TRBD1, cannot be confirmed without DNA. In germline, CDR1 is SEHNR, CDR2 FQNEAQ (reference sequence). The CDR3 totals 14 residues.

This chain links TRBV7-9 with TRBJ2-4; TCRdb returns TRBD2, unconfirmable since there is no DNA. The germline V gene has CDR1 SEHNR and CDR2 FQNEAQ (reference sequence). The length of the CDR3 is 17 residues. The CDR3 spells CASSSGLAGGPGNIQYF.

The CDR3 sequence: CASINLQELTDTQYF. The chain links TRBV5-6 to TRBJ2-3; TCRdb calls TRBD1, which cannot be checked without DNA. The germline V gene encodes CDR1 SGHDT and CDR2 YYEEEE. The length of the CDR3 is 15 residues.

V gene TRBV7-9 combines with J gene TRBJ1-2; TCRdb reports TRBD1, a call that lacks DNA to check it against. This CDR3 is 14 amino acids long. Germline-derived CDR1 and CDR2 are SEHNR and FQNEAQ (reference sequence). CDR3: CASSASGQVYGYTF. The complete variable domain, with remaining parts taken from reference TRBV7-9 and TRBJ1-2, reads DTGVSQNPRHKITKRGQNVTFRCDPISEHNRLYWYRQTLGQGPEFLTYFQNEAQLEKSRLLSDRFSAERPKGSFSTLEIQRTEQGDSAMYLCASSASGQVYGYTFGSGTRLTVV.

The chain has TRBV7-8 and TRBJ2-3; TCRdb picks TRBD2, but there is no DNA to check that call. This CDR3 comprises 16 residues. CDR1 and CDR2 (germline): SGHVS, FQNEAQ. The CDR3: CASSPGTSPRGDTQYF.